Listed below are T cell receptor beta chains from one sample, sequenced in a study of T cell repertoires in cytomegalovirus infection. Via MiXCR, TCRdb re-called the reads, giving one row per CDR3 protein. The sample lists 650,000 to 850,000 distinct CDR3 sequences; 25% to 35% were seen once. The antigens these receptors bind are not known. The sample in question was cultured CD8+ T cells from PBMCs, obtained from culture after CMV antigen stimulation. Receptor source: a human donor in good health (CMV status not recorded). Some clones in this sample may be carry-over from other donors' samples. Both conserved end residues are part of each CDR3. D genes are given only for firm matches. Not every row has a clone size; where given, it reads once, few, many or a size class.

size | length | J | V | D | CDR3 | DNA
few | 16 | TRBJ2-1 | TRBV7-9 | TRBD2 | CASSLAMGLAPNEQFF | TGTGCCAGCAGCTTGGCTATGGGACTAGCGCCGAATGAGCAGTTCTTC
- | 15 | TRBJ2-7 | TRBV6-2/TRBV6-3 | TRBD1 | CASRTRGQGHYEQYF | TGTGCCAGCAGGACCCGGGGACAGGGACACTACGAGCAGTACTTC
- | 10 | TRBJ2-7 | TRBV6-1 | - | CASSEIGQHF | TGTGCCAGCAGTGAGATAGGACAGCACTTC
- | 19 | TRBJ1-1 | TRBV20-1 | TRBD1 | CSARGLTGTGGRLNTEAFF | TGCAGTGCTAGGGGGCTTACCGGGACAGGGGGCCGTCTGAACACTGAAGCTTTCTTT
- | 11 | TRBJ2-2 | TRBV27 | - | CASSEAEELFF | TGTGCCAGCAGTGAGGCGGAGGAGCTGTTTTTT
- | 14 | TRBJ1-2 | TRBV7-9 | - | CGSSLVGRGHGYTF | TGTGGCAGCAGCTTAGTCGGCAGGGGTCATGGCTACACCTTC
- | 17 | TRBJ1-5 | TRBV27 | TRBD1 | CASSLYVDRTSNQPQHF | TGTGCCAGCAGTTTGTATGTGGACAGGACTAGCAATCAGCCCCAGCATTTT
- | 16 | TRBJ1-2 | TRBV9 | TRBD1 | CASSTRQGPPNYGYTF | TGTGCCAGCAGCACCCGACAGGGCCCTCCAAACTATGGCTACACCTTC
- | 15 | TRBJ1-5 | TRBV27 | TRBD1 | CASKGRDRGNQPQHF | TGTGCCAGCAAGGGTCGGGACAGGGGCAATCAGCCCCAGCATTTT
- | 14 | TRBJ2-1 | TRBV7-8 | TRBD2 | CTSSAGLGPNEQFF | TGTACCAGCAGCGCAGGACTAGGGCCCAATGAGCAGTTCTTC
many | 15 | TRBJ1-1 | TRBV7-2 | TRBD1 | CASSLEETGAIEAFF | TGTGCCAGCAGCTTAGAAGAGACAGGGGCGATTGAAGCTTTCTTT
few | 16 | TRBJ2-1 | TRBV4-3 | - | CASSQDRGAPYNEQFF | TGCGCCAGCAGCCAAGATCGTGGGGCCCCCTACAATGAGCAGTTCTTC
few | 14 | TRBJ1-1 | TRBV6-6 | - | CASSYKWKDTEAFF | TGTGCCAGCAGTTACAAGTGGAAAGACACTGAAGCTTTCTTT
- | 17 | TRBJ2-1 | TRBV5-3 | - | CASSLRGSGPTYNEQFF | TGTGCCAGCAGCCTCAGGGGTAGCGGGCCTACCTACAATGAGCAGTTCTTC